The clone carrying this T cell receptor (beta chain) was picked up many times. To make TCR beta libraries, researchers used iRepertoire HTBI primers and Arm-PCR of CDR3 regions. TCRdb re-analysed the multiplex PCR reads in MiXCR, keeping a single row per CDR3 protein. The sample carries about 620,000 distinct CDR3 sequences, around 17% recorded once. Time point: newly diagnosed GD, antithyroid drugs for less than 3 months. PBMC RNA served as the TCR library source. EDTA tubes received approximately 10 milliliters of collected peripheral blood. Germline lookup yields CDR1 MNHEY and CDR2 SVGEGT. V dropped 2 bases and J dropped 1 base, with 8 bases sitting between them. This CDR3 has 14 amino acids. The entry originates in a study of regulatory T cells in long-lasting Graves disease. These same records also appear under a second study, on T cells in Graves' hyperthyroidism and ophthalmopathy. That report notes: In the first-round RT-PCR of the TCR CDR3, the HTBI primer set was used.

The chain carries TRBV6-2 or TRBV6-3 and TRBJ1-1, with a tentative D call TRBD1 (5 bases). This sequence was found in a woman aged 25 to 45 with Graves disease. This specimen was peripheral blood mononuclear cells (PBMCs), taken at new diagnosis, from a patient treated with antithyroid drugs. The CDR3 coding sequence is TGTGCCAGCAGTTACGAGGGACGGAACACTGAAGCTTTCTTT. Translation gives CASSYEGRNTEAFF.